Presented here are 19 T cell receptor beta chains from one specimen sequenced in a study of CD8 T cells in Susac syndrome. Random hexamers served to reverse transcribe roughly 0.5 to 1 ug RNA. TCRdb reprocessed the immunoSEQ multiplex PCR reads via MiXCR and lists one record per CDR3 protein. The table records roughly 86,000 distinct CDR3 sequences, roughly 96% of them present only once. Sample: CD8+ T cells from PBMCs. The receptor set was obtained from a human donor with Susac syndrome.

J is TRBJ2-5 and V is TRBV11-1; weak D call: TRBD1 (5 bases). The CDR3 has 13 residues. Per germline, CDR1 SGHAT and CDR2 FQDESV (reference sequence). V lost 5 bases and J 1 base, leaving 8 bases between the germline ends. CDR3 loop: CASSHDSQETQYF. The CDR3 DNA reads TGTGCCAGCAGCCACGACAGCCAAGAGACCCAGTACTTC.

The CDR3 nucleotides read TGTGCCAGCAGCCAAGATTTGGTAGTGTCTCGGGACTCCTCTGGGGCCAACGTCCTGACTTTC. It yields the protein CASSQDLVVSRDSSGANVLTF. The rearrangement joins TRBV3-1 to TRBJ2-6; perhaps TRBD2 as D (6 bases). V was clipped by 0 bases and J by 0 bases, with 21 bases between them. This CDR3 is 21 amino acids long. Per germline, CDR1 LGHDT and CDR2 YNNKEL (reference sequence).

CDR3 coding DNA: TGCAGTGCTAGGAGTCCGGGACCTACCGGGGAGCTGTTTTTT. Its translation: CSARSPGPTGELFF. This chain links TRBV20-1 with TRBJ2-2; the D call may be TRBD1 or TRBD2 (5 bases each). The CDR3 sequence is 14 residues long. Germline-derived CDR1 and CDR2 are DFQATT and SNEGSKA (reference sequence). The ends were cut back, 3 bases at V and 5 bases at J, with 13 bases in the middle.

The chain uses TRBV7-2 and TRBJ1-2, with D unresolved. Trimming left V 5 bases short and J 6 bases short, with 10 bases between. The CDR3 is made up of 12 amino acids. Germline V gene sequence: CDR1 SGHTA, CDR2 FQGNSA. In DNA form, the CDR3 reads TGTGCCAGCAGCCCCCCCGGGGATGGCTACACCTTC. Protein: CASSPPGDGYTF.

The CDR3 here is CASSDRVRNIQYF. The CDR3 bases are TGTGCCAGCAGTGACAGGGTGAGGAACATTCAGTACTTC. The chain recombines TRBV2 with TRBJ2-4, with D possibly TRBD1 on 5 matching bases. This CDR3 spans 13 amino acids. V lost 3 bases and J 7 bases, leaving 10 bases between the germline ends. Germline V lookup: CDR1 SNHLY, CDR2 FYNNEI.

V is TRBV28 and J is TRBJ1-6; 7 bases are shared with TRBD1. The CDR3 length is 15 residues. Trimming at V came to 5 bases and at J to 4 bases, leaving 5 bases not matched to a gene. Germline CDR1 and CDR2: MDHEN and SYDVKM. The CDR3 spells CASSPRTGYNSPLHF. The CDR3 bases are TGTGCCAGCAGTCCCCGGACAGGTTATAATTCACCCCTCCACTTT. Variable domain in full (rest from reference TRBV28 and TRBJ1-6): DVKVTQSSRYLVKRTGEKVFLECVQDMDHENMFWYRQDPGLGLRLIYFSYDVKMKEKGDIPEGYSVSREKKERFSLILESASTNQTSMYLCASSPRTGYNSPLHFGNGTRLTVT.

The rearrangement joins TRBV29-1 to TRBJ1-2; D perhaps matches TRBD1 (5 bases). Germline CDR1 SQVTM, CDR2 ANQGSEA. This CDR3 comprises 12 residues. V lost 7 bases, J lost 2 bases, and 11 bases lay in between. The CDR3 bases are TGCAGCGGTGAGACAGAGAACTATGGCTACACCTTC. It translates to CSGETENYGYTF.

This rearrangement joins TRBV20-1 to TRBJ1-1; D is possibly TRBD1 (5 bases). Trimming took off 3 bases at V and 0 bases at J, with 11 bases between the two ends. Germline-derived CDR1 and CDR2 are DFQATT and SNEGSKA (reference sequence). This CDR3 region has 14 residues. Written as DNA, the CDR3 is TGCAGTGCTAGGGCGGGGCAGCTGAACACTGAAGCTTTCTTT. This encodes CSARAGQLNTEAFF.

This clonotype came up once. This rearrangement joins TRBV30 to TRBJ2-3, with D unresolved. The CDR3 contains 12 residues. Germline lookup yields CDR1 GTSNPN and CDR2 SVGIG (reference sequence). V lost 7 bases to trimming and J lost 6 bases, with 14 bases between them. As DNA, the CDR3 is TGTGCCTCTATTACAAACGGTGATACGCAGTATTTT. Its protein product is CASITNGDTQYF.

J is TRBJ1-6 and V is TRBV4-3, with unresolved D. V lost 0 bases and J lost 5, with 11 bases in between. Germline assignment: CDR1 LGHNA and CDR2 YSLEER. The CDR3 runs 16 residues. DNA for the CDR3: TGCGCCAGCAGCCAAGATCTGCTGTCCAATAATTCACCCCTCCACTTT. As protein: CASSQDLLSNNSPLHF.

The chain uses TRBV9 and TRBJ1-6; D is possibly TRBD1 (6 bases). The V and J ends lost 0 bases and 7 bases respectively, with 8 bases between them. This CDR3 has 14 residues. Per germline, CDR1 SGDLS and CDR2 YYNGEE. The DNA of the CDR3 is TGTGCCAGCAGCGTAGCACAGGGAAATTCACCCCTCCACTTT. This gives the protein CASSVAQGNSPLHF.

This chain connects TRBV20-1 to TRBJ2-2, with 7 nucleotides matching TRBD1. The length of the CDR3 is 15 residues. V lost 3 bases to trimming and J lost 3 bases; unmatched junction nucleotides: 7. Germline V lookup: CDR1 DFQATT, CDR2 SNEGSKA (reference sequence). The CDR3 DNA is TGCAGTGCTAGGATTACGGGACAGTACACCGGGGAGCTGTTTTTT. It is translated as CSARITGQYTGELFF.

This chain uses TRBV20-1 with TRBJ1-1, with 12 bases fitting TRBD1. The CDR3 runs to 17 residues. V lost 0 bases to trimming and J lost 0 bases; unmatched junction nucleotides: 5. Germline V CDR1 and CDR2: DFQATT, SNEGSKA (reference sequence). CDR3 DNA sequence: TGCAGTGCTAGAGATTTTGGGACAGGGGGCATGAACACTGAAGCTTTCTTT. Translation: CSARDFGTGGMNTEAFF.

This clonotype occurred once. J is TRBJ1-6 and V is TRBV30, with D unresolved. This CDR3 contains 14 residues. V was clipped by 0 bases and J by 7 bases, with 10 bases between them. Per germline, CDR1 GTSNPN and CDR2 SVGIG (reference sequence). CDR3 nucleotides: TGTGCCTGGAGTGTAAGTGTCGGGAATTCACCCCTCCACTTT. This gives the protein CAWSVSVGNSPLHF.

The DNA of the CDR3 is TGTGCCAGCAGTTTATGGGGGAGTCAGCCCCAGCATTTT. The encoded protein is CASSLWGSQPQHF. This chain joins TRBV27 and TRBJ1-5; D may be TRBD1 (5 bases). The germline CDR1 and CDR2 sequences are MNHEY and SMNVEV (reference sequence). The CDR3 contains 13 residues. Trimming took off 1 base at V and 6 bases at J, with 7 bases between the two ends.

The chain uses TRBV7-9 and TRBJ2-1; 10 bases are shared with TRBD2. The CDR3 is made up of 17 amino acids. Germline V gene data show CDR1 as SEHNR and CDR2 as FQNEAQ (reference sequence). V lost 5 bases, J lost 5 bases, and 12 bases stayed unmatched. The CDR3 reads CASSPLLASGGDNEQFF. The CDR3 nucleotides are TGTGCCAGCAGCCCACTGCTCGCTAGCGGGGGAGACAATGAGCAGTTCTTC. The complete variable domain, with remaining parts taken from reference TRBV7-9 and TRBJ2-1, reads DTGVSQNPRHKITKRGQNVTFRCDPISEHNRLYWYRQTLGQGPEFLTYFQNEAQLEKSRLLSDRFSAERPKGSFSTLEIQRTEQGDSAMYLCASSPLLASGGDNEQFFGPGTRLTVL.

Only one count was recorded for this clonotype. The CDR3 DNA reads as TGTGCCAGCAGTTATGGACAGGGTCTTTCTGGCTACACCTTC. It is translated as CASSYGQGLSGYTF. The chain couples TRBV6-5 to TRBJ1-2, with 8 bases that match TRBD1. The junction had 7 bases not matched to a gene; V was cut back by 3 bases and J by 7 bases. This CDR3 contains 14 residues. The germline gives CDR1 MNHEY, CDR2 SVGAGI.

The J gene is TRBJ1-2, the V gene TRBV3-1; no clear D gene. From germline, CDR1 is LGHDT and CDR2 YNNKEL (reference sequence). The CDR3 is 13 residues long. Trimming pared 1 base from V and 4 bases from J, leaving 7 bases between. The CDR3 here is CASSQARRYGYTF. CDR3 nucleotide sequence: TGTGCCAGCAGCCAAGCCCGGCGCTATGGCTACACCTTC.

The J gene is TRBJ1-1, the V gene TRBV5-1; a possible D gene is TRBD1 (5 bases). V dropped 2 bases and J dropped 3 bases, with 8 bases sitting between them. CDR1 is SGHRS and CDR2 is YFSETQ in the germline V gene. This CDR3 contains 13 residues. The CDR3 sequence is CASSLQEYTEAFF. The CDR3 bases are TGCGCCAGCAGCTTACAGGAGTACACTGAAGCTTTCTTT.